This T cell receptor (beta chain) originates from a study of blood T cells in healthy people across ages. Study as a whole: Per every two T cells, about one barcoded beta molecule was captured by template switching.

Together with a sample-barcoded 5' primer, a J-beta primer mix was included in a second PCR lasting about 6 to 11 cycles. Template switching added a 12-random-nucleotide identifier to every cDNA molecule. Each CDR3 protein is one row after TCRdb ran MiXCR on the 5' RACE reads. This sample carries approximately 1.5 million distinct CDR3 sequences, about 32% of them seen once, and the ten largest clones take around 10%. The study isolated at least 6.5 million PBMCs from each sample. Germline V gives CDR1 MNHNS, CDR2 SASEGT. The V segment lost 1 base and the J segment 1 base; nucleotides outside the gene matches: 6. This CDR3 has 16 residues.

The sample consisted of blood. The receptor was isolated from a woman aged 30 to 39 in good health. V and J are TRBV6-1 and TRBJ2-7; 8 positions match TRBD1. As DNA, the CDR3 is TGTGCCAGCAGTGAAGGACAGGGGATAGGGTCCTACGAGCAGTACTTC. Translated: CASSEGQGIGSYEQYF.